A single sample gave rise to the 13 T cell receptor beta chains below, sequenced in a study of blood T cell repertoires in COVID-19. Sequencing used immunoSEQ multiplex PCR; TCRdb keeps in-frame clones, though not all of them. Among about 210,000 clones listed, more than 75% were seen once. Input material: PBMCs or T cells enriched from blood (not recorded which). Receptors were obtained from a young man in a cohort exposed to, infected with or recovered from COVID-19 (not recorded which).

The chain recombines TRBV7-9 with TRBJ2-1, with TRBD1 matching 9 bases. This CDR3 region has 16 residues. The V segment lost 4 bases and the J segment 2 bases; nucleotides outside the gene matches: 6. CDR1 and CDR2 from the germline V gene are SEHNR and FQNEAQ (reference sequence). CDR3 DNA: TGTGCCAGCAGCTCAGGGGGACAGGGAACCTACAATGAGCAGTTCTTC. This sequence encodes CASSSGGQGTYNEQFF.

J is TRBJ2-7 and V is TRBV21-1; TRBD2, as called in the table, went unchecked against the DNA. TRBV21-1 is labeled a pseudogene. This CDR3 has 14 residues. The DNA of the CDR3 is TGTGCCAGCAGCAAGACGGGATGGGAAAGGGAGCAGTACTTC. It yields the protein CASSKTGWEREQYF.

This chain links TRBV5-1 with TRBJ1-1, with unresolved D. Per germline, CDR1 SGHRS and CDR2 YFSETQ. The V and J ends lost 0 bases and 0 bases respectively, with 6 bases between them. The CDR3 has 14 amino acids. In DNA, the CDR3 is TGCGCCAGCAGCTTGGACAGCATGAACACTGAAGCTTTCTTT. Its translation: CASSLDSMNTEAFF.

The V and J genes are TRBV5-1 and TRBJ2-1, with 13 positions matching TRBD2. The CDR3 consists of 16 residues. V lost 2 bases to trimming and J lost 4 bases; unmatched junction nucleotides: 3. Germline V gene lookup returns CDR1 SGHRS and CDR2 YFSETQ. The CDR3 sequence: CASSFGLAGVYNEQFF. The CDR3 DNA reads TGCGCCAGCAGCTTCGGACTAGCGGGAGTTTACAATGAGCAGTTCTTC. Full variable domain (missing parts from reference TRBV5-1 and TRBJ2-1): KAGVTQTPRYLIKTRGQQVTLSCSPISGHRSVSWYQQTPGQGLQFLFEYFSETQRNKGNFPGRFSGRQFSNSRSEMNVSTLELGDSALYLCASSFGLAGVYNEQFFGPGTRLTVL.

The V and J genes are TRBV13 and TRBJ1-5; D is possibly TRBD1 (5 bases). This CDR3 has 12 amino acids. Germline V gene lookup returns CDR1 PRHDT and CDR2 FYEKMQ (reference sequence). Trimming took off 5 bases at V and 5 bases at J, with 7 bases between the two ends. For the CDR3, the DNA is TGTGCCAGCAGCCTCAGGGATCAGCCCCAGCATTTT. Its protein product is CASSLRDQPQHF.

The J gene is TRBJ2-5, the V gene TRBV24-1; 7 bases are shared with TRBD1. The CDR3 covers 14 residues. Trimming took 3 bases from V and 5 from J; bases not matched to a gene: 5. Germline CDR1 KGHDR, CDR2 SFDVKD. CDR3 coding DNA: TGTGCCACCAGTGATATAGACAGGGATGAGACCCAGTACTTC. Translation gives CATSDIDRDETQYF.

In its sample, this clone was seen once. The chain employs TRBV13 and TRBJ1-1; perhaps TRBD1 as D (5 bases). CDR1 and CDR2 (germline): PRHDT, FYEKMQ (reference sequence). V shed 5 bases and J shed 4 bases, with 14 bases lying between them. The CDR3 is 14 residues long. The CDR3 sequence: CASSENQGFTEAFF. CDR3 nucleotides: TGTGCCAGCAGCGAAAACCAGGGCTTCACTGAAGCTTTCTTT.

The chain links TRBV19 to TRBJ1-4; D uncertain. The CDR3 sequence is 13 residues long. The germline gives CDR1 LNHDA, CDR2 SQIVND (reference sequence). Trimming shortened V by 5 bases and J by 6 bases, and 10 bases separated the two germline ends. The CDR3 sequence is CASSATLYEKLFF. CDR3 nucleotide sequence: TGTGCCAGTAGTGCTACTCTCTATGAAAAACTGTTTTTT.

The rearrangement joins TRBV28 to TRBJ1-2; D might be TRBD1 (6 bases). V was pared by 6 bases and J by 7 bases, with 12 bases between. The germline V gene has CDR1 MDHEN and CDR2 SYDVKM. The CDR3 is 12 amino acids. CDR3 in amino acids: CASSRVGGGYTF. CDR3 in DNA: TGTGCCAGCAGCCGAGTAGGGGGTGGCTACACCTTC.

The gene calls are TRBV5-1 and TRBJ1-5; no reliable D call. Trimming cost V 1 base and J 3 bases, with 14 bases left between them. Germline V lookup: CDR1 SGHRS, CDR2 YFSETQ. This CDR3 contains 16 residues. The CDR3 sequence is CASSLKSRNSNQPQHF. Here the CDR3 DNA reads TGCGCCAGCAGCTTGAAGTCCCGAAACTCCAATCAGCCCCAGCATTTT.

The chain employs TRBV5-4 and TRBJ1-1; TRBD1 aligns across 11 bases. The J segment lost 0 bases and the V segment lost 3 bases, leaving 7 bases of the junction unmatched. Germline V lookup: CDR1 SGHNT, CDR2 YYREEE (reference sequence). This CDR3 comprises 17 residues. DNA of the CDR3: TGTGCCAGCAGCTCGTGGACAGGGGGCCGGGTGAACACTGAAGCTTTCTTT. Its translation is CASSSWTGGRVNTEAFF.

The gene calls are TRBV15 and TRBJ1-5, with D unclear. V was clipped by 1 base and J by 1 base, with 8 bases between them. Germline V gene data show CDR1 as LNHNV and CDR2 as YYDKDF (reference sequence). The CDR3 consists of 15 residues. The chain's CDR3 is CATSRAHGSNQPQHF. CDR3 bases: TGTGCCACCAGCAGAGCTCACGGGAGCAATCAGCCCCAGCATTTT.

The V call is TRBV6-2 or TRBV6-3, the J call TRBJ2-2; TRBD2 matches 8 bases. With V trimmed by 2 bases and J by 6 bases, 5 bases remained unmatched. The CDR3 is 15 amino acids. Germline CDR1 and CDR2: MNHEY and SVGEGT. CDR3 loop: CASSYLLAGSGELFF. CDR3 nucleotide sequence: TGTGCCAGCAGTTACCTTCTAGCGGGCTCCGGGGAGCTGTTTTTT.